This T cell receptor beta chain is drawn from a study of T-cell reconstitution after alpha-beta-depleted transplantation in children. Study findings and constraints: Newly made T cells mostly supplied T-cell counts and diversity one year after transplant. Roughly two months post-transplant, alpha-beta T cells reportedly originated from several hundred graft clones that had expanded. Some patients' high day-60 TCRbeta diversity was traced to surviving recipient T cells and thymic progenitors.

In this sample, this clonotype is medium-sized. What it recognizes is unknown. Preparation of the TCRbeta library used unique molecular identifiers. Using its own MiXCR run on the PCR reads, TCRdb lists one record per CDR3 protein. The table lists fewer than 450,000 distinct CDR3 sequences, roughly 15% of them singletons, with roughly 41% in the top ten. The receptor was derived from a male patient between 2 and 15 years old who had a stem cell transplant for acute lymphoblastic leukemia, so the T cells may come from the graft donor. Sequenced here: PBMCs, mostly from graft donor cells, sampled 360 days after TCRalphabeta/CD19-depleted stem cell transplant.

The chain's CDR3 is CSVGKGETQYF. The CDR3 region has the DNA TGCAGCGTTGGGAAAGGAGAGACCCAGTACTTC. V and J are TRBV29-1 and TRBJ2-5; no definite D call. Deletions cut 4 bases from V and 4 bases from J, with 7 bases between. Germline CDR1 is SQVTM and CDR2 is ANQGSEA. CDR3 length: 11 amino acids.